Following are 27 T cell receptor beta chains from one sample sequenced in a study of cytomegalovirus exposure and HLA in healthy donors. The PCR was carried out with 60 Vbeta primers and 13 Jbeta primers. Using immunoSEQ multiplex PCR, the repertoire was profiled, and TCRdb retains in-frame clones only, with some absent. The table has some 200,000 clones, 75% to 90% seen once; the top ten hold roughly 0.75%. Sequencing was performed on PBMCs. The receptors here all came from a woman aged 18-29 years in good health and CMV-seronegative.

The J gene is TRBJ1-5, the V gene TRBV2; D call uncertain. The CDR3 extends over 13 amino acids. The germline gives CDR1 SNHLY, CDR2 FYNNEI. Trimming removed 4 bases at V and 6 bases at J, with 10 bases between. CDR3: CASSARLFQPQHF. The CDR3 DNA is TGTGCCAGCAGTGCCAGGTTGTTTCAGCCCCAGCATTTT.

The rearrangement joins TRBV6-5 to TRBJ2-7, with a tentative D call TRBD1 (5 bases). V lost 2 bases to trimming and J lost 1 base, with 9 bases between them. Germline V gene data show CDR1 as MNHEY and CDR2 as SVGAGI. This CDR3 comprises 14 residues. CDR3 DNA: TGTGCCAGCAGTTACGTAGACAGTTCCTACGAGCAGTACTTC. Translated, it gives CASSYVDSSYEQYF.

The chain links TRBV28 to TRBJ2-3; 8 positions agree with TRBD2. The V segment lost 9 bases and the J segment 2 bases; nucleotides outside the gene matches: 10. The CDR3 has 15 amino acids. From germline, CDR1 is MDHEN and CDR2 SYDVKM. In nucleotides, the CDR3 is TGTGCCAGTGGATTCCAGCGGGAGATCACAGATACGCAGTATTTT. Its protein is CASGFQREITDTQYF.

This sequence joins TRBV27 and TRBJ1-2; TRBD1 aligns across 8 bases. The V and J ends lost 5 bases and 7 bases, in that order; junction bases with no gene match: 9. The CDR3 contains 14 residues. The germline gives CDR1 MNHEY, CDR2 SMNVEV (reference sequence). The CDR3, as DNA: TGTGCCAGCAGTCCAGGGGACAGGCTAGTTGGCTACACCTTC. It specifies CASSPGDRLVGYTF.

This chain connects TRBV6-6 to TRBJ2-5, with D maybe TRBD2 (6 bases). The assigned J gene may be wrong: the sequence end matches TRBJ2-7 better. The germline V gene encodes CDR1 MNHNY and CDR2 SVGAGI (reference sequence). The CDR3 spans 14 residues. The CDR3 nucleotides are TGTGCCAGCAGTTACGGGACTCTATCCTACGAGCAGTACTTC. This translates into CASSYGTLSYEQYF.

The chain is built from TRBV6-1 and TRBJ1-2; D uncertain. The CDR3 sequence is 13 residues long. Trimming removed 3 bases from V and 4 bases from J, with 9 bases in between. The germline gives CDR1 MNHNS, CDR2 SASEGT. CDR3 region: CASSDRLSYGYTF. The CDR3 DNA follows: TGTGCCAGCAGTGACAGACTTAGCTATGGCTACACCTTC.

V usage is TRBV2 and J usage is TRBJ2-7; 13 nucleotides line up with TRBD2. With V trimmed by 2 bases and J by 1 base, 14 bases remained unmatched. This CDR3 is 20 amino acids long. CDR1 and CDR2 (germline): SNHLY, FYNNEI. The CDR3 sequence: CASSEPGTGTSGRASYEQYF. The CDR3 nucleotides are TGTGCCAGCAGTGAACCGGGGACCGGAACTAGCGGGAGGGCATCCTACGAGCAGTACTTC. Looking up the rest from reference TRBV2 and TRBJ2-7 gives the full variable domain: EPEVTQTPSHQVTQMGQEVILRCVPISNHLYFYWYRQILGQKVEFLVSFYNNEISEKSEIFDDQFSVERPDGSNFTLKIRSTKLEDSAMYFCASSEPGTGTSGRASYEQYFGPGTRLTVT.

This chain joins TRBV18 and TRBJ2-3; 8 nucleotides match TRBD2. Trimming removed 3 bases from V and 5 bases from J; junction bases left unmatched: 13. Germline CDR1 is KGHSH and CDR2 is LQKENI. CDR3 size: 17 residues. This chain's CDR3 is CASSPPRTSPPQDTQYF. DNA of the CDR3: TGTGCCAGCTCACCTCCCCGGACTAGCCCCCCACAAGATACGCAGTATTTT. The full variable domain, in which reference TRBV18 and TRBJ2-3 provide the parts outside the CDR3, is NAGVMQNPRHLVRRRGQEARLRCSPMKGHSHVYWYRQLPEEGLKFMVYLQKENIIDESGMPKERFSAEFPKEGPSILRIQQVVRGDSAAYFCASSPPRTSPPQDTQYFGPGTRLTVL.

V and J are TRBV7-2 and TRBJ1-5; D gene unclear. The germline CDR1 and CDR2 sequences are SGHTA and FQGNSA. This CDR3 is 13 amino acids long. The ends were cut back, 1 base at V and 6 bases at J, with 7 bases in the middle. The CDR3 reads CASSLGSGQPQHF. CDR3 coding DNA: TGTGCCAGCAGCTTAGGATCAGGTCAGCCCCAGCATTTT.

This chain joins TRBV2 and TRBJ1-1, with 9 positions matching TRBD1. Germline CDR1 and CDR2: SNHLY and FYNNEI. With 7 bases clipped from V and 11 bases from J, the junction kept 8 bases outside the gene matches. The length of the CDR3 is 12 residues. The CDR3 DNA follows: TGTGCCAGCAAGTTTCGACAGGGGGGGGCTTTCTTT. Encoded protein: CASKFRQGGAFF.

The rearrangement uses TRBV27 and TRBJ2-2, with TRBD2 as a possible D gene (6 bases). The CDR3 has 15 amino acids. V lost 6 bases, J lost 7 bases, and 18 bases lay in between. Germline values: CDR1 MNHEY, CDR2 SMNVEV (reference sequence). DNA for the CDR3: TGTGCCAGCAGCAAGTCGGGAGTACGGGGCGGGGAGCTGTTTTTT. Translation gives CASSKSGVRGGELFF.

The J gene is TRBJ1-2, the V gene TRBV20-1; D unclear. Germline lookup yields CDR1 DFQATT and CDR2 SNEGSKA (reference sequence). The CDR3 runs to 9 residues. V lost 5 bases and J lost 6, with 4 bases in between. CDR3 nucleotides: TGCAGTGCTTTCGATGGCTACACCTTC. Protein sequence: CSAFDGYTF.

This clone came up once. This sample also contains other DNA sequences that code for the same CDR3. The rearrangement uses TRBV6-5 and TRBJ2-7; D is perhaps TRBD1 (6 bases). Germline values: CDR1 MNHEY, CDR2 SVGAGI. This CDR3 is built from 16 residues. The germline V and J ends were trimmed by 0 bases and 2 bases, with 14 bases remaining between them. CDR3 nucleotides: TGTGCCAGCAGTTACTCGAAAGGGGGTGGCCCCTACGAGCAGTACTTC. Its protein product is CASSYSKGGGPYEQYF.

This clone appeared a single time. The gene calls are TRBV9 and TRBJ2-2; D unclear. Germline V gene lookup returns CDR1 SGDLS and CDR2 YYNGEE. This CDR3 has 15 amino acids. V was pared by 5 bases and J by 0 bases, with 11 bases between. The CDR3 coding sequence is TGTGCCAGCAGGGTTGGGCACTCGAACACCGGGGAGCTGTTTTTT. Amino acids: CASRVGHSNTGELFF.

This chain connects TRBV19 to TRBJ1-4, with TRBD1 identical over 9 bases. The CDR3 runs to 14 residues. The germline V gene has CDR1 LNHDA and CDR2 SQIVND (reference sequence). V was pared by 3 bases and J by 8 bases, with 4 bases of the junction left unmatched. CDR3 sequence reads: CASSIRTGEEKLFF. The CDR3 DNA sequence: TGTGCCAGTAGTATCAGGACAGGGGAAGAAAAACTGTTTTTT.

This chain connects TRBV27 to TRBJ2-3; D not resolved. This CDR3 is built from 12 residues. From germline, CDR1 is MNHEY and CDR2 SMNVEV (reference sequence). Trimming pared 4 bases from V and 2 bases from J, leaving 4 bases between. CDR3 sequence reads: CASSSNTDTQYF. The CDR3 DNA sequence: TGTGCCAGCAGTTCAAACACAGATACGCAGTATTTT.

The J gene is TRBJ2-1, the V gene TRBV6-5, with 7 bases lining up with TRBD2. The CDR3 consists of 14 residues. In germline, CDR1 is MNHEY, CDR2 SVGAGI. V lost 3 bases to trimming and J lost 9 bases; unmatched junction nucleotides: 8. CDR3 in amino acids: CASSYGEGGSEQFF. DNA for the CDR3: TGTGCCAGCAGTTATGGTGAGGGAGGGAGTGAGCAGTTCTTC.

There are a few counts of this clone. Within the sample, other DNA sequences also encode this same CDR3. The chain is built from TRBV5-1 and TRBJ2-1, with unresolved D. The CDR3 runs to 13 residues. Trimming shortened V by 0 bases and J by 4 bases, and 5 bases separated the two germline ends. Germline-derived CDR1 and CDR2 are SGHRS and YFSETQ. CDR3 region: CASSLAQYNEQFF. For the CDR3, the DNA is TGCGCCAGCAGCTTGGCCCAATACAATGAGCAGTTCTTC.

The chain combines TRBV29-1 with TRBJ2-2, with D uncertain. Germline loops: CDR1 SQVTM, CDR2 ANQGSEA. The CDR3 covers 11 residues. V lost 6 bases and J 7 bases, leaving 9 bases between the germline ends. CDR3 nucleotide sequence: TGCAGCGTCGCATACTACGGGGAGCTGTTTTTT. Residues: CSVAYYGELFF.

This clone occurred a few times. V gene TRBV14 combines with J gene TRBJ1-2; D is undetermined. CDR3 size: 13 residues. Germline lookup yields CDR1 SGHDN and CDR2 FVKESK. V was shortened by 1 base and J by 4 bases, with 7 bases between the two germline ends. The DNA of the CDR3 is TGTGCCAGCAGCCAAGGGAGGACCTATGGCTACACCTTC. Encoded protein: CASSQGRTYGYTF.

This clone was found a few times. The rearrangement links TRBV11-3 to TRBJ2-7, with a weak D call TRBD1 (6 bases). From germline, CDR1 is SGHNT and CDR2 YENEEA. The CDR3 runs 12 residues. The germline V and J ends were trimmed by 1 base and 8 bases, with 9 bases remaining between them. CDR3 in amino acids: CASSLGDTKQYF. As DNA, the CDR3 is TGTGCCAGCAGCTTAGGGGACACTAAGCAGTACTTC. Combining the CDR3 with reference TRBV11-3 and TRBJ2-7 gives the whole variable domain EAGVVQSPRYKIIEKKQPVAFWCNPISGHNTLYWYLQNLGQGPELLIRYENEEAVDDSQLPKDRFSAERLKGVDSTLKIQPAELGDSAVYLCASSLGDTKQYFGPGTRLTVT.

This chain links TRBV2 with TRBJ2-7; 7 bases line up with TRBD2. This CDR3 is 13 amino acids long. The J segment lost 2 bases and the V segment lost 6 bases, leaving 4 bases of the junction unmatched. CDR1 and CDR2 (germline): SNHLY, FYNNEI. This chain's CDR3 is CASRGGGTYEQYF. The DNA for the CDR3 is TGTGCCAGCAGGGGCGGGGGTACCTACGAGCAGTACTTC.

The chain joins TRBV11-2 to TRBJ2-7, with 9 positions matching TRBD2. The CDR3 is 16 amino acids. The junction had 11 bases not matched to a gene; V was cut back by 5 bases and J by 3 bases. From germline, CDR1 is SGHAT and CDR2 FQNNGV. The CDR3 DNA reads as TGTGCCAGCAGCCCCGTCGGGCTAGCGGGACACTACGAGCAGTACTTC. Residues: CASSPVGLAGHYEQYF.

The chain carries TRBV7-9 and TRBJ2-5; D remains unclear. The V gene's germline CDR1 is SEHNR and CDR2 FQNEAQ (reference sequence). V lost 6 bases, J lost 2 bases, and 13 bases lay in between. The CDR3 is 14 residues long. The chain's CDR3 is CASSKRSGQETQYF. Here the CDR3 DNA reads TGTGCCAGCAGTAAAAGGTCAGGACAAGAGACCCAGTACTTC.

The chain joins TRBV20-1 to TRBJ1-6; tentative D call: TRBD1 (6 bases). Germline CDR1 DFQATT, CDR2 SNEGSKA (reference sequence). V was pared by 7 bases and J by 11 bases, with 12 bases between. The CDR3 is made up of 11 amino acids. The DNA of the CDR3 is TGCAGTGTGGGCAGGGACACACCCCTCCACTTT. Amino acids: CSVGRDTPLHF.

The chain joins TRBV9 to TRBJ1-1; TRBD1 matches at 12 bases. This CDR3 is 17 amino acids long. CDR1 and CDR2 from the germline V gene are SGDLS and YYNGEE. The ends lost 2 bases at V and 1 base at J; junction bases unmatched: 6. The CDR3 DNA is TGTGCCAGCAGCGTGGGGACAGGGGGCGCGGAGAACACTGAAGCTTTCTTT. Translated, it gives CASSVGTGGAENTEAFF.

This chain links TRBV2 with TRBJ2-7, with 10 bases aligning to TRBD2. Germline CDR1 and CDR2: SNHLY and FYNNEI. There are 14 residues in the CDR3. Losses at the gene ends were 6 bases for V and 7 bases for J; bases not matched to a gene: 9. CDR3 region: CASRGAGGLGEQYF. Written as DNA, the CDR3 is TGTGCCAGCAGGGGAGCGGGAGGGTTGGGGGAGCAGTACTTC.